This TCR beta chain is drawn from a study of T cell repertoires in cytomegalovirus infection (dated by TCRdb to between 2017 and 2020). Some background on the complete study: Peptide stimulations targeted recently identified HLA-C-restricted CMV epitopes, whose presentation resists viral immunomodulation, together with well-studied HLA-B-restricted epitopes. The HLA type of each donor mattered for the analysis, because public TCR beta signatures pointed to carriage of CMV infection along with the matching HLA type.

Taken from the germline V gene, the CDR1 and CDR2 loops are SNHLY and FYNNEI. From the cysteine through the phenylalanine, the CDR3 covers 16 amino acids. The CDR3 DNA has 48 bases and is translated from base 1. Trimming accounts for 5 bases at V and 5 bases at J, while the number of junction bases matched to no gene is 5. In regard to this clonotype: Its target antigen remains unknown. Base qualities are not at hand, and no much larger clone is one base apart.

The treatment or condition label here, explained by the study, means: in vitro stimulation with specific CMV peptide epitopes to enrich CMV-specific T cells. The research as a whole found: In both this cohort and an independent approximately 350-donor cohort, the cumulative frequency of public TCR beta family members distinguished carriers of CMV infection plus the relevant HLA type. The ex vivo response was dominated by HLA-C-restricted CMV-specific TCR beta clonotypes, which also provided the single most frequent clonotype in two of eight donors.

Data came from an Illumina HiSeq 1500. In-frame beta chains were kept once TCRdb had trimmed the public reads at Q25 with fastp and called clones with MiXCR. Every CDR3 protein is listed once, alongside the most common genes and DNA of its rows. The sample contains approximately 730,000 distinct CDR3 sequences, around 32% of them found a single time. The top ten clones comprise 15% to 20% of the sample. The chain joins TRBV2 to TRBJ2-2, with TRBD2 matching 13 junction bases. This clonotype originated in a human donor in good health (CMV status not recorded). Some clones in this sample may be carry-over from other donors' samples. The material sequenced was cultured PBMCs, taken from culture after CMV antigen stimulation. The CDR3 in this case is CASSQTGLAGTGELFF. The DNA sequence is as follows: TGTGCCAGCAGTCAAACGGGACTAGCGGGGACCGGGGAGCTGTTTTTT.